These 21 T cell receptor beta chains came from one sample sequenced in a study of human T cells and chemical hapten exposure. The time point here: patch test 2, 6 weeks after DPC sensitization. As to treatment: therapeutic diphenylcyclopropenone sensitization with weekly scalp DPC. TCRdb reanalysed the RACE reads using MiXCR and keeps one entry per CDR3 protein. The sample includes nearly 85,000 distinct CDR3 sequences, around a tenth seen only once; the top ten take roughly 1.5%. The source material was whole blood, sampled in connection with sensitization to the hapten diphenylcyclopropenone (DPC). These receptors came from a man aged 18 to 29 with alopecia areata. Some clones in this sample may be carry-over from other donors' samples.

This clonotype has more than one count but fewer than ten. The chain carries TRBV20-1 and TRBJ1-1; D possibly corresponds to TRBD1 (5 bases). There are 15 residues in the CDR3. V was pared by 5 bases and J by 2 bases, with 18 bases between. Looked up from germline, CDR1 is DFQATT and CDR2 is SNEGSKA (reference sequence). The CDR3 DNA is TGCAGTGCTCCCGACTCCAGGGTCGTTAACACTGAAGCTTTCTTT. It is translated as CSAPDSRVVNTEAFF.

The V and J genes are TRBV5-5 and TRBJ2-3; the match to TRBD1 covers 9 bases. Germline CDR1 and CDR2: SGHKS and YYEKEE (reference sequence). The CDR3 sequence is 16 residues long. Losses at the gene ends were 4 bases for V and 5 bases for J; bases not matched to a gene: 11. Here the CDR3 reads CASSRDRAQFRDTQYF. CDR3 bases: TGTGCCAGCAGCAGGGACAGGGCCCAGTTTAGAGATACGCAGTATTTT.

This clonotype was counted between two and nine times. The chain uses TRBV7-8 and TRBJ2-1; 16 positions agree with TRBD2. The length of the CDR3 is 21 residues. Germline V CDR1 and CDR2: SGHVS, FQNEAQ. With V trimmed by 5 bases and J by 0 bases, 13 bases remained unmatched. CDR3 in DNA: TGTGCCAGCAGCCCAGGCCCGGGACTAGCGGGGGGGTCAAGCTCCTACAATGAGCAGTTCTTC. It translates to CASSPGPGLAGGSSSYNEQFF. Supplemented by reference TRBV7-8 and TRBJ2-1, the full variable domain reads GAGVSQSPRYKVAKRGQDVALRCDPISGHVSLFWYQQALGQGPEFLTYFQNEAQLDKSGLPSDRFFAERPEGSVSTLKIQRTQQEDSAVYLCASSPGPGLAGGSSSYNEQFFGPGTRLTVL.

At least ten counts were recorded for this clonotype. The chain uses TRBV6-2 or TRBV6-3 and TRBJ2-3; 7 bases align to TRBD1. J gave up 3 bases and V 6 bases, and 6 bases lay outside the gene matches. Germline V gene lookup returns CDR1 MNHEY and CDR2 SVGEGT. CDR3 size: 14 residues. The CDR3 spells CASSRQGLTDTQYF. CDR3 coding DNA: TGTGCCAGCAGCAGACAGGGTTTGACAGATACGCAGTATTTT.

This clonotype was seen repeatedly, ten times or more. The chain uses TRBV9 and TRBJ1-1, with D maybe TRBD1 (5 bases). This CDR3 is built from 15 residues. CDR1 SGDLS and CDR2 YYNGEE come from the germline V gene. V was cut by 3 bases and J by 1 base, with 13 bases left in between. In nucleotides, the CDR3 is TGTGCCAGCAGCGACGTCGGCAGGGCGAACACTGAAGCTTTCTTT. It codes for CASSDVGRANTEAFF. The entire variable domain, with the rest obtained from reference TRBV9 and TRBJ1-1, is as follows: DSGVTQTPKHLITATGQRVTLRCSPRSGDLSVYWYQQSLDQGLQFLIQYYNGEERAKGNILERFSAQQFPDLHSELNLSSLELGDSALYFCASSDVGRANTEAFFGQGTRLTVV.

This clonotype was observed a handful of times. V and J are TRBV12-3 or TRBV12-4 and TRBJ2-5; the D gene is possibly TRBD1 (6 bases). The CDR3 contains 15 residues. The V end was cut by 5 bases, the J end by 2 bases, with 15 bases between. The CDR3 protein is CASSPDSAGQETQYF. CDR3 coding DNA: TGTGCCAGCAGTCCGGACAGCGCAGGTCAAGAGACCCAGTACTTC.

In this sample, this clonotype turned up a few times. The genes are TRBV20-1 and TRBJ2-3; D possibly corresponds to TRBD1 (6 bases). This CDR3 contains 13 residues. V was pared by 5 bases and J by 5 bases, with 14 bases between. Germline-derived CDR1 and CDR2 are DFQATT and SNEGSKA (reference sequence). The CDR3 nucleotides read TGCAGTGCTCCGCAGACAGGAGTAGATACGCAGTATTTT. Its protein is CSAPQTGVDTQYF.

This clonotype came up many times. The genes are TRBV12-3 or TRBV12-4 and TRBJ1-1, with a tentative D call TRBD1 (5 bases). This CDR3 is built from 13 residues. The V end lost 6 bases, the J end lost 0 bases, and 8 bases lay between the germline ends. The CDR3 nucleotides are TGTGCCAGCAGCAAGACAGTGAACACTGAAGCTTTCTTT. It yields the protein CASSKTVNTEAFF.

This chain connects TRBV12-3 or TRBV12-4 to TRBJ1-3; tentatively, D is TRBD1 (5 bases). V lost 8 bases and J 0 bases, leaving 17 bases between the germline ends. This CDR3 is 16 amino acids long. The DNA of the CDR3 is TGTGCCAGCTACAACCCCCGAGGGGCCTCTGGAAACACCATATATTTT. Protein: CASYNPRGASGNTIYF.

This clonotype was picked up a small number of times. The V call is TRBV20-1, the J call TRBJ2-3, with 11 bases lining up with TRBD1. J gave up 6 bases and V 3 bases, and 14 bases lay outside the gene matches. Germline V gene lookup returns CDR1 DFQATT and CDR2 SNEGSKA (reference sequence). CDR3 length: 17 amino acids. The CDR3 is CSARSYFGQGARDTQYF. CDR3 DNA sequence: TGCAGTGCTAGGTCGTACTTCGGACAGGGGGCTAGGGATACGCAGTATTTT.

This clonotype showed up just a few times. The J gene is TRBJ1-1, the V gene TRBV10-1; 9 bases match TRBD1. Germline assignment: CDR1 WNHNN and CDR2 SYGVQD (reference sequence). The CDR3 is made up of 18 amino acids. V shed 9 bases and J 0 bases; nucleotides not matched to a gene: 17. The CDR3 nucleotides are TGCGCCAGGCTCACTGGGACAGGGTCTTTCTGGGTGAACACTGAAGCTTTCTTT. It yields the protein CARLTGTGSFWVNTEAFF.

This clonotype has a handful of counts. V gene TRBV11-1 combines with J gene TRBJ1-3; no firm D call. Germline V gives CDR1 SGHAT, CDR2 FQDESV (reference sequence). Trimming shortened V by 5 bases and J by 0 bases, and 11 bases separated the two germline ends. This CDR3 comprises 15 residues. CDR3 in DNA: TGTGCCAGCAGCAGCAGGACGCACTCTGGAAACACCATATATTTT. Protein sequence: CASSSRTHSGNTIYF.

This clonotype was observed a handful of times. The chain links TRBV29-1 to TRBJ1-4; no clear D. The CDR3 extends over 13 amino acids. Germline lookup yields CDR1 SQVTM and CDR2 ANQGSEA. V lost 2 bases to trimming and J lost 4 bases, with 8 bases between them. The CDR3 protein is CSVEWPDNEKLFF. DNA of the CDR3: TGCAGCGTTGAATGGCCGGATAATGAAAAACTGTTTTTT.

This clonotype was observed at least ten times. The rearrangement uses TRBV7-2 and TRBJ1-4; no clear D. Germline-derived CDR1 and CDR2 are SGHTA and FQGNSA. This CDR3 comprises 15 residues. Trimming took 2 bases from V and 4 from J, leaving 11 bases between them. In nucleotides, the CDR3 is TGTGCCAGCAGCTTACGATACGGAGATAATGAAAAACTGTTTTTT. It yields the protein CASSLRYGDNEKLFF.

At least ten counts were recorded for this clonotype. This sequence joins TRBV9 and TRBJ1-2; possible D gene TRBD1, 5 bases. There are 14 residues in the CDR3. V lost 2 bases to trimming and J lost 5 bases, with 13 bases between them. Looked up from germline, CDR1 is SGDLS and CDR2 is YYNGEE. CDR3 nucleotide sequence: TGTGCCAGCAGCGTTGGGGGTGAAGGGTATGGCTACACCTTC. Encoded protein: CASSVGGEGYGYTF. The full variable domain, its missing parts supplied by reference TRBV9 and TRBJ1-2, is DSGVTQTPKHLITATGQRVTLRCSPRSGDLSVYWYQQSLDQGLQFLIQYYNGEERAKGNILERFSAQQFPDLHSELNLSSLELGDSALYFCASSVGGEGYGYTFGSGTRLTVV.

The sample holds a few counts of this clonotype. V usage is TRBV14 and J usage is TRBJ2-7; D is uncertain. The germline V gene encodes CDR1 SGHDN and CDR2 FVKESK. V was clipped by 2 bases and J by 6 bases, with 8 bases between them. This CDR3 is 12 amino acids long. CDR3 DNA: TGTGCCAGCAGCCAACATGTAGGCGAGCAGTACTTC. Translated: CASSQHVGEQYF.

This clonotype was found once. DNA of the CDR3: TGCGCCAGCAGCCCGTGGACAGCAGACTATGGCTACACCTTC. It yields the protein CASSPWTADYGYTF. This chain links TRBV5-1 with TRBJ1-2, with D tentatively TRBD1 (6 bases). The germline CDR1 and CDR2 sequences are SGHRS and YFSETQ. Deletions cut 4 bases from V and 3 bases from J, with 13 bases between. The CDR3 is 14 amino acids.

This chain links TRBV9 with TRBJ1-6; D is possibly TRBD1 (6 bases). V was pared by 1 base and J by 9 bases, with 11 bases between. Germline V gives CDR1 SGDLS, CDR2 YYNGEE. The CDR3 covers 14 residues. CDR3: CASSVQGRRSPLHF. The CDR3 DNA sequence: TGTGCCAGCAGCGTACAGGGGAGACGTTCACCCCTCCACTTT.

Comment on this clonotype: A read error is possible here, since a much larger clone lies one base away. The gene calls are TRBV4-2 and TRBJ2-1, with TRBD2 matching over 10 bases. The CDR3 has 17 amino acids. Germline lookup yields CDR1 LGHNA and CDR2 YNFKEQ. The CDR3 sequence is CVSSQESRSGGAAEQFF. The CDR3 coding sequence is TGTGTCAGCAGCCAAGAGAGTAGGAGCGGGGGGGCTGCTGAGCAGTTCTTC.

This clonotype has more than one count but fewer than ten. This sequence joins TRBV11-2 and TRBJ2-1, with D perhaps TRBD2 (6 bases). The CDR3 runs 16 residues. CDR1 is SGHAT and CDR2 is FQNNGV in the germline V gene. V shed 5 bases and J shed 5 bases, with 19 bases lying between them. CDR3 DNA sequence: TGTGCCAGCAGCCCCCGGCTAGCGAGCCACAACAATGAGCAGTTCTTC. Translation gives CASSPRLASHNNEQFF.

This clonotype has more than one count but fewer than ten. CDR3 coding DNA: TGTGCCAGCAGCCCGGGACAGACTACGAACACCGGGGAGCTGTTTTTT. As protein: CASSPGQTTNTGELFF. The chain couples TRBV7-8 to TRBJ2-2; 7 bases are a match to TRBD1. This CDR3 is built from 16 residues. CDR1 and CDR2 from the germline V gene are SGHVS and FQNEAQ. Trimming at V came to 5 bases and at J to 0 bases, leaving 6 bases not matched to a gene.